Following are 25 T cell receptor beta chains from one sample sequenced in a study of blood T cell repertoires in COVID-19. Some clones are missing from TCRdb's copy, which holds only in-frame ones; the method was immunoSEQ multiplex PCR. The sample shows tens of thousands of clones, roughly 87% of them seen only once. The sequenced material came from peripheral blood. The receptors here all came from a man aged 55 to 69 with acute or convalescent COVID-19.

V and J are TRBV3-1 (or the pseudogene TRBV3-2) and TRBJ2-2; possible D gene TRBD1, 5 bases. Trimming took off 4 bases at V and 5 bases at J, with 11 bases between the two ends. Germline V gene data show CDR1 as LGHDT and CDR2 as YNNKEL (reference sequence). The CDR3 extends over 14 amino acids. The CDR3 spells CASSRGVGTGELFF. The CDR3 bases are TGTGCCAGCAGCCGGGGCGTCGGAACCGGGGAGCTGTTTTTT.

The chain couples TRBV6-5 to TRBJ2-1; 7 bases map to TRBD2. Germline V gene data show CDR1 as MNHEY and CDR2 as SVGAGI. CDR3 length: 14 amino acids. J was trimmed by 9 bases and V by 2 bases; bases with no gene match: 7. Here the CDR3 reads CASSYRGGAGEQFF. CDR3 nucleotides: TGTGCCAGCAGTTACCGGGGAGGGGCGGGTGAGCAGTTCTTC.

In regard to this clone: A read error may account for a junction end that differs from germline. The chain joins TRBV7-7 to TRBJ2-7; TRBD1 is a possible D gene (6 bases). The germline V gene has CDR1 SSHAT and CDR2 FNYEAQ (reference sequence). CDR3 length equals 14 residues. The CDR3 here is CASSPRTDSYEQYF. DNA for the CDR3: TGTGCTAGCAGCCCCAGGACAGACTCGTACGAGCAGTACTTC. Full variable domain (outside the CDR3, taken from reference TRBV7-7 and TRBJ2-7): GAGVSQSPRYKVTKRGQDVTLRCDPISSHATLYWYQQALGQGPEFLTYFNYEAQPDKSGLPSDRFSAERPEGSISTLTIQRTEQRDSAMYRCASSPRTDSYEQYFGPGTRLTVT.

CDR3 in DNA: TGTGCCAGCAGTTACTCGTCTGTAAATGGCTACACCTTC. It specifies CASSYSSVNGYTF. The J gene is TRBJ1-2, the V gene TRBV6-2 or TRBV6-3, with no clear D. With 0 bases removed from V and 6 bases from J, the gap between germline ends came to 8 bases. CDR3 length: 13 amino acids. From germline, CDR1 is MNHEY and CDR2 SVGEGT.

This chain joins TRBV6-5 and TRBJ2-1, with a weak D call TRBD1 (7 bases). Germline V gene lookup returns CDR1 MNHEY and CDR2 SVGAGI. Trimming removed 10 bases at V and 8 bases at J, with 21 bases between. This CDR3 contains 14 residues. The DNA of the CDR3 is TGTGCCACGGGGGTGCGCCTAGGGGGCGATGAGCAGTTCTTC. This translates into CATGVRLGGDEQFF.

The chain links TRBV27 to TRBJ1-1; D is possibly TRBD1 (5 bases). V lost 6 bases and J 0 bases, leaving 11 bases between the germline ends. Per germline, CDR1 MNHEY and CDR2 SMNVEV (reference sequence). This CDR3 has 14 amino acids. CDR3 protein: CASRLRQMNTEAFF. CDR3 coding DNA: TGTGCCAGCAGGCTGCGACAGATGAACACTGAAGCTTTCTTT.

This CDR3 reads CASRVVSGANVLTF. The CDR3 DNA is TGTGCCAGCAGAGTAGTGTCTGGGGCCAACGTCCTGACTTTC. The V gene is TRBV6-5, the J gene TRBJ2-6, with D unclear. Germline lookup yields CDR1 MNHEY and CDR2 SVGAGI. Trimming took off 6 bases at V and 1 base at J, with 7 bases between the two ends. The CDR3 runs to 14 residues.

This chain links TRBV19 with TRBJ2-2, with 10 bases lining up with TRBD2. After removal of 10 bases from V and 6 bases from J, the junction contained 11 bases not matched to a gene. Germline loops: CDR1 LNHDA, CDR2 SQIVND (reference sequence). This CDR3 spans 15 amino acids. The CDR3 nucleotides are TGTGCCACCCAGCCGGGACTAGCGATGGCCGGGGAGCTGTTTTTT. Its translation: CATQPGLAMAGELFF.

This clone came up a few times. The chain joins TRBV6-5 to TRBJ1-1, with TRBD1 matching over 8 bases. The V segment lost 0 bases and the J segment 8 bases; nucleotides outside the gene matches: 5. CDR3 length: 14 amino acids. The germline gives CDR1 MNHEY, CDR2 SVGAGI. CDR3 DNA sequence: TGTGCCAGCAGTTACTCGGGACAGGCCACGGAAGCTTTCTTT. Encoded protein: CASSYSGQATEAFF.

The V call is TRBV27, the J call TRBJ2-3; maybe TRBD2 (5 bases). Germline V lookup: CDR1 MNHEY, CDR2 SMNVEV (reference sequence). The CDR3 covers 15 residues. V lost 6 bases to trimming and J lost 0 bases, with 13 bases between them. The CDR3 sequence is CASRRLSQSTDTQYF. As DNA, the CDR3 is TGTGCCAGCAGGCGACTATCCCAGAGCACAGATACGCAGTATTTT.

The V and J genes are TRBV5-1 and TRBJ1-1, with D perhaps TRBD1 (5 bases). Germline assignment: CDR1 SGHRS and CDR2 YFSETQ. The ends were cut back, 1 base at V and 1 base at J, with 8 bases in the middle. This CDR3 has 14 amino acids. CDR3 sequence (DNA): TGCGCCAGCAGCTTGCAAACAGGGAACACTGAAGCTTTCTTT. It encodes CASSLQTGNTEAFF.

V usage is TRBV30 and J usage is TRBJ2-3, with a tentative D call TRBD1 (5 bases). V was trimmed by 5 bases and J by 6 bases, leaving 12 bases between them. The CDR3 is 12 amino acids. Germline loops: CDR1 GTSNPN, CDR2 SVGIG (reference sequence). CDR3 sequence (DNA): TGTGCCTGGGCAGACAGTTACGATACGCAGTATTTT. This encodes CAWADSYDTQYF.

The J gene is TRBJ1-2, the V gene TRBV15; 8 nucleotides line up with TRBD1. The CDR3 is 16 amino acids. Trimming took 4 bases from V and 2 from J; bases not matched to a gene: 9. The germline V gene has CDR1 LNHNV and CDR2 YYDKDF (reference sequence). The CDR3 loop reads CATSTGGVGFNYGYTF. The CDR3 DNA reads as TGTGCCACCAGCACAGGGGGCGTTGGATTCAACTATGGCTACACCTTC.

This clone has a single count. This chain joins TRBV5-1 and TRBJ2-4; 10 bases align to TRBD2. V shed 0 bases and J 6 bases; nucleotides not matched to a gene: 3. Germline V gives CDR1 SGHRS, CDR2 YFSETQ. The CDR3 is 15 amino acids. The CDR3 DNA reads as TGCGCCAGCAGCTTGGCTAGCGGGAGTGTAAACATTCAGTACTTC. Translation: CASSLASGSVNIQYF.

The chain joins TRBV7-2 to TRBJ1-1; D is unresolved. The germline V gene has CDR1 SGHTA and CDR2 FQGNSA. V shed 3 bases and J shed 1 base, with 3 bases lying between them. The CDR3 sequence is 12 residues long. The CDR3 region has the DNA TGTGCCAGCAGCTTCGGGAACACTGAAGCTTTCTTT. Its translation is CASSFGNTEAFF.

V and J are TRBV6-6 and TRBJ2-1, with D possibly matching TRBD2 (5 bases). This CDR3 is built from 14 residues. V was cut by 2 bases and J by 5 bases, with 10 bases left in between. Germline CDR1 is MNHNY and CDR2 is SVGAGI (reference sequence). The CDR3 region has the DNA TGTGCCAGCAGTTACCCCGGAGGAGACAATGAGCAGTTCTTC. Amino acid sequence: CASSYPGGDNEQFF.

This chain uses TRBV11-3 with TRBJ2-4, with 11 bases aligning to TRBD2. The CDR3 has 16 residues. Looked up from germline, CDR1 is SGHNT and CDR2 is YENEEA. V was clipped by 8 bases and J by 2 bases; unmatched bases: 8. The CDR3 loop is CASRHSGRGTKNIQYF. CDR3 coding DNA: TGTGCCAGCCGGCATAGCGGGAGGGGAACCAAAAACATTCAGTACTTC.

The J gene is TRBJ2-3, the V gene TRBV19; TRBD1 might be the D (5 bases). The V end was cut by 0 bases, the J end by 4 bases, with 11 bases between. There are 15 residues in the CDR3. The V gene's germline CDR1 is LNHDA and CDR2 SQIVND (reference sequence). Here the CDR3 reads CASSIDSRVADTQYF. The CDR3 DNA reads TGTGCCAGTAGTATAGATAGCAGGGTCGCAGATACGCAGTATTTT.

The CDR3 spells CASSNRDRFVLSTDTQYF. CDR3 nucleotides: TGTGCCAGCAGCAACCGGGACAGATTCGTACTTAGCACAGATACGCAGTATTTT. This chain uses TRBV5-6 with TRBJ2-3, with TRBD1 matching over 7 bases. Germline trimming cut 4 bases from V and 0 bases from J; bases unmatched to any gene: 14. The CDR3 sequence is 18 residues long. Germline CDR1 is SGHDT and CDR2 is YYEEEE.

The CDR3 loop reads CASSSSVEASGGSFREQYF. The CDR3 bases are TGTGCCAGCAGCTCCTCAGTTGAGGCTAGCGGGGGGTCTTTCCGCGAGCAGTACTTC. The chain is built from TRBV7-8 and TRBJ2-7, with 11 bases that match TRBD2. The CDR3 consists of 19 residues. V shed 4 bases and J 6 bases; nucleotides not matched to a gene: 20. CDR1 is SGHVS and CDR2 is FQNEAQ in the germline V gene.

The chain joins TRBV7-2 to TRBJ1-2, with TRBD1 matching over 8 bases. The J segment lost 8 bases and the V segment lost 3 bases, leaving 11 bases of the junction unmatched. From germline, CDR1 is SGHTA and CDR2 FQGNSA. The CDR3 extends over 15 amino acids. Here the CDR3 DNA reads TGTGCCAGCAGCTTGAGAGCTGCGGACAGGGTAGGCTACACCTTC. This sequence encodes CASSLRAADRVGYTF. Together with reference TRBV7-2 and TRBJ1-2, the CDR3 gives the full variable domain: GAGVSQSPSNKVTEKGKDVELRCDPISGHTALYWYRQSLGQGLEFLIYFQGNSAPDKSGLPSDRFSAERTGGSVSTLTIQRTQQEDSAVYLCASSLRAADRVGYTFGSGTRLTVV.

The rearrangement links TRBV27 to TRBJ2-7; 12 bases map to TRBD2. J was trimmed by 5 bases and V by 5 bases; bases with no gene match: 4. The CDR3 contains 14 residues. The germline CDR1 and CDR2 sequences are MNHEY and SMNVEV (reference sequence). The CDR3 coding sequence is TGTGCCAGCAGTACTAGCGGGAGGATCGACGAGCAGTACTTC. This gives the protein CASSTSGRIDEQYF.

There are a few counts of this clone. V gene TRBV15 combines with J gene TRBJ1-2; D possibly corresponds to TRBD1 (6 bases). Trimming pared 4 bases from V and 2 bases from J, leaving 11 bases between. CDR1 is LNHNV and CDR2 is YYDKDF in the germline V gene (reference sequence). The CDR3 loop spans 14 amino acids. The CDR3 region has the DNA TGTGCCACCAGCAAGGCAGGGGCCAACTATGGCTACACCTTC. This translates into CATSKAGANYGYTF.

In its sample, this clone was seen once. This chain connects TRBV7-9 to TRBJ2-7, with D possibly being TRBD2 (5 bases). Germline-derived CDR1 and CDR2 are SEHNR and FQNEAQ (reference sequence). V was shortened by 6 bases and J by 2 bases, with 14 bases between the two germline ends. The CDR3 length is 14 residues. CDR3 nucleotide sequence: TGTGCCAGCAGTCAGGACCGGGGTACCTACGAGCAGTACTTC. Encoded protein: CASSQDRGTYEQYF. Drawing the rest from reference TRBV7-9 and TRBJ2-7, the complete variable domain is DTGVSQNPRHKITKRGQNVTFRCDPISEHNRLYWYRQTLGQGPEFLTYFQNEAQLEKSRLLSDRFSAERPKGSFSTLEIQRTEQGDSAMYLCASSQDRGTYEQYFGPGTRLTVT.

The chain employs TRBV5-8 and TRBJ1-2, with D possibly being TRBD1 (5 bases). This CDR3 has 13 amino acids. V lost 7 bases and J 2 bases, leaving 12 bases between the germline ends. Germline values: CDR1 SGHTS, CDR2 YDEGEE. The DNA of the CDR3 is TGTGCCAGCGTACTTCGGGGGAACTATGGCTACACCTTC. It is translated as CASVLRGNYGYTF.